This T cell receptor beta chain was obtained from a study of long-term antiretroviral therapy in people with HIV. At survey level, the immunoSEQ assay was run in its v3.0 version. Method: immunoSEQ multiplex PCR; TCRdb's copy keeps in-frame clones and lacks some. The sample yields fewer than 30,000 clones, around 95% seen once. Comment on this clone: Its antigen remains unknown.

Study-wide findings and caveats: ART adherence, viral resistance and therapy changes went unrecorded. Blood sampling spanned 2004 to 2017, possibly under older ART regimens. Pre-ART expanded TRB clones stayed dominant throughout, though often decreasing after ART.

None of the participants with HIV were treated outside the United States. Sample: unsorted PBMCs, taken 5.3 years after starting antiretroviral therapy. The sequence was obtained from a man aged 30 to 45 with HIV.

The CDR3: CASSWRQGDTEAFF. As DNA, the CDR3 is TGTGCCAGCAGTTGGCGGCAGGGGGACACTGAAGCTTTCTTT. The rearrangement uses TRBV6-5 and TRBJ1-1, with 7 positions matching TRBD1. Germline V gene sequence: CDR1 MNHEY, CDR2 SVGAGI. This CDR3 is built from 14 residues. With V trimmed by 4 bases and J by 3 bases, 5 bases remained unmatched.